A selection of T cell receptor beta chains follows, all from one sample in a study of T cells after yellow fever vaccination. TCRdb called the 5' RACE reads again in MiXCR, with one record for every CDR3 protein. The table has approximately 170,000 distinct CDR3 sequences, approximately 11% seen once. Material: CD8+ T cells sorted from PBMCs, obtained 15 days after the yellow fever booster vaccination. The receptors stem from a young man who received the YFV17D yellow fever vaccine. Each CDR3 is given with its conserved first and last residue. Fields, in order: V gene, D gene, J gene, clone size, CDR3 DNA, CDR3 protein. The D gene is left open where the match is weak. Clone sizes are given selectively: once, few, many, or a class where the clone is expanded.

>TRBV4-1|-|TRBJ1-4|-
TGCGCCAGCAGCCAAGTGAAAATAGGGACTAGACTGTTTTTT
CASSQVKIGTRLFF
>TRBV6-5|-|TRBJ2-3|many
TGTGCCACCATTAAGGGGCCCATGGATACGCAGTATTTT
CATIKGPMDTQYF
>TRBV4-1|-|TRBJ2-1|-
TGCGCCAGCAGCCCACGCAGGGGAAATGAGCAGTTCTTC
CASSPRRGNEQFF
>TRBV6-5|TRBD2|TRBJ2-3|few
TGTGCCAGCAGTTATCAAACTAGCGGTACAGATACGCAGTATTTT
CASSYQTSGTDTQYF
>TRBV7-9|-|TRBJ2-3|-
TGTGCCAGCAGCTCGCCGGGGGCTAACACAGATACGCAGTATTTT
CASSSPGANTDTQYF
>TRBV14|TRBD1|TRBJ2-6|many
TGTGCCAGCAGCCAAGCCGGGACAGGGGCTGGGGCCAACGTCCTGACTTTC
CASSQAGTGAGANVLTF
>TRBV29-1|TRBD2|TRBJ2-5|few
TGCAGCGTCACCCTTCTAGCGGGGGCTCGCCTACATCAAGAGACCCAGTACTTC
CSVTLLAGARLHQETQYF
>TRBV11-2|-|TRBJ1-1|-
TGTGCCAGCAGCTTTTGGAGGATGAACACTGAAGCTTTCTTT
CASSFWRMNTEAFF
>TRBV7-7|TRBD2|TRBJ2-3|many
TGTGCTAGCAGCTACGCAGCGGGGGGCACAGATACGCAGTATTTT
CASSYAAGGTDTQYF
>TRBV4-1|-|TRBJ2-1|-
TGCGCCAGCAGCCTTCGCCTAGGGGGGCCTGAGCAGTTCTTC
CASSLRLGGPEQFF
>TRBV27|TRBD1|TRBJ1-6|-
TGTGCCAGCAGTTTTGGACAGGGCATCTCACCCCTCCACTTT
CASSFGQGISPLHF
>TRBV7-9|-|TRBJ2-2|many
TGTGCCAGCAGCAGCGGCGGAGGATGGAACACCGGGGAGCTGTTTTTT
CASSSGGGWNTGELFF
>TRBV5-1|TRBD1|TRBJ1-2|-
TGCGCCAGCAGCTTGCAGGGGGCGTCTGGCTACACCTTC
CASSLQGASGYTF
>TRBV6-6|-|TRBJ2-2|-
TGTGCCAGCAGTTACCCACGCCCGGGGGCGGTCGGGGAGCTGTTTTTT
CASSYPRPGAVGELFF
>TRBV4-1|TRBD1|TRBJ1-1|few
TGCGCCAGCAGCCACGGGACAGGGGGCGTCACTGAAGCTTTCTTT
CASSHGTGGVTEAFF